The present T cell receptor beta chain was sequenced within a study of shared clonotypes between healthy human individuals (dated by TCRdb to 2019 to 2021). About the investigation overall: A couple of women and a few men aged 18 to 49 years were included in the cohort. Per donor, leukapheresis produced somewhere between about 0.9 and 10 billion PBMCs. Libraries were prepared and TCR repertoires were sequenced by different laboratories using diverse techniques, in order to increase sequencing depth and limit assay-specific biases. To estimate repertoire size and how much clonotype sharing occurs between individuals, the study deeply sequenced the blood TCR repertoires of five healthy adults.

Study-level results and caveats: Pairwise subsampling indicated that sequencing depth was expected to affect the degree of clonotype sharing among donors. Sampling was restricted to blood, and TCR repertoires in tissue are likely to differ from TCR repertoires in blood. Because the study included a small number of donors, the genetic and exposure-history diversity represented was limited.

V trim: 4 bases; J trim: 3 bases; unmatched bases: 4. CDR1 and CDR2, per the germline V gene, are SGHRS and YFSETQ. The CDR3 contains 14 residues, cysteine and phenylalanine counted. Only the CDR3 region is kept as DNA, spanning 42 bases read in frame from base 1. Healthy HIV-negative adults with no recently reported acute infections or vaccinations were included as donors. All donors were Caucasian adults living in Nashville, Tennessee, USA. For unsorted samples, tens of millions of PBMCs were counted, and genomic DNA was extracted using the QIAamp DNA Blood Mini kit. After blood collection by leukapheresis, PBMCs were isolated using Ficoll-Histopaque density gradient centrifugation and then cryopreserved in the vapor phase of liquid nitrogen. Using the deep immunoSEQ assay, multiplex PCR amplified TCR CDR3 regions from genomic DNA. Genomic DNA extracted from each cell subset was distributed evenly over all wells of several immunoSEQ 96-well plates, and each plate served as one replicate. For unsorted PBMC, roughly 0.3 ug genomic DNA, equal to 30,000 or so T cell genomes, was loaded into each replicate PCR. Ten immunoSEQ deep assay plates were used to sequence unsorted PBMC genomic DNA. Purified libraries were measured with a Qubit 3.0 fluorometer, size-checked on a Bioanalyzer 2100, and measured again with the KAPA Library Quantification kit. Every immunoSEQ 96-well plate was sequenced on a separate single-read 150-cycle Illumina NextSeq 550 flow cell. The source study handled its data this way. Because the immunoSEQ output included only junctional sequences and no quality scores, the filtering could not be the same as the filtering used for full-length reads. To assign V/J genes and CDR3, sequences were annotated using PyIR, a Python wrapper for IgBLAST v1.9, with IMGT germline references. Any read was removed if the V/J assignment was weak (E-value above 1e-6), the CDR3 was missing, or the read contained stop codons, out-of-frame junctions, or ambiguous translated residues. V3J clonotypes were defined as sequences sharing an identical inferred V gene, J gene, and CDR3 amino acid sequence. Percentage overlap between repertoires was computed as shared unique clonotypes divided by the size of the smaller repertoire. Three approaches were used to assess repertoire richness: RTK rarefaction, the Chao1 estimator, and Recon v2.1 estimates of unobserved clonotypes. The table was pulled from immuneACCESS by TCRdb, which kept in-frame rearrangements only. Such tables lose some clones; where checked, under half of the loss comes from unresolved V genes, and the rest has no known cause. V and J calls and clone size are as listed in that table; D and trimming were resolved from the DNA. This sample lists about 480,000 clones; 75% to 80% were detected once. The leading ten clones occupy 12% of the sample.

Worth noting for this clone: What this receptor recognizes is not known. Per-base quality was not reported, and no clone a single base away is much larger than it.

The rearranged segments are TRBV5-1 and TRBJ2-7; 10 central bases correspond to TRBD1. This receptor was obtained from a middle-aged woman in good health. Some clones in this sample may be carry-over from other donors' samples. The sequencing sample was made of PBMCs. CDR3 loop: CASSPGQGVYEQYF. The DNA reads TGCGCCAGCAGCCCAGGACAGGGGGTCTACGAGCAGTACTTC.